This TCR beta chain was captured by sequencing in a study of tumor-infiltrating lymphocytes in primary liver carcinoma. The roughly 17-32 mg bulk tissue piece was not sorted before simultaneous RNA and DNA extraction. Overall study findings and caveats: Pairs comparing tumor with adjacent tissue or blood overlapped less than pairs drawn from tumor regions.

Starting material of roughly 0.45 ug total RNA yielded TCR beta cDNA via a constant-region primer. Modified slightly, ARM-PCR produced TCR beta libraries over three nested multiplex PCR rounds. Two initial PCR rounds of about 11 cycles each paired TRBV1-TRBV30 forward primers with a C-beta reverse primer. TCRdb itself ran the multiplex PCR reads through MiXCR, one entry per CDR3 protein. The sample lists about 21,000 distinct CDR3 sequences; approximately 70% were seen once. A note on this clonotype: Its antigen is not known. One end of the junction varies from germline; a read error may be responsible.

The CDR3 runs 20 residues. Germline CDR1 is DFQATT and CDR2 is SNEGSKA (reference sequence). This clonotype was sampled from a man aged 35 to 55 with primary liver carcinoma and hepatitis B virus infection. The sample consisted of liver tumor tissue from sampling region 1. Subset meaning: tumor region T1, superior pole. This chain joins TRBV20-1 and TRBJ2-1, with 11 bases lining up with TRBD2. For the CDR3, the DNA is TGCAGTGCTAGAGATCTTGGTACTAGCGGGGGCCCTAGCTCCTACAATAAGCAGTTCTTC. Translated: CSARDLGTSGGPSSYNKQFF.